Following are 15 T cell receptor beta chains from one sample sequenced in a study of cytomegalovirus exposure and HLA in healthy donors. Clones were read by immunoSEQ multiplex PCR, and TCRdb kept only the in-frame ones, dropping some. The sample has about 110,000 clones, around 95% seen once; the top ten hold under 0.75%. The specimen sequenced was PBMCs. The receptors were gathered from a woman younger than 35 in good health and CMV-seronegative.

About this clone: The sample carries other DNA sequences with the same CDR3. The gene calls are TRBV4-3 and TRBJ2-1; 11 bases fit TRBD2. Losses at the gene ends were 5 bases for V and 2 bases for J; bases not matched to a gene: 2. Germline assignment: CDR1 LGHNA and CDR2 YSLEER. The CDR3 is 15 residues long. The chain's CDR3 is CASSYSGGAYNEQFF. DNA for the CDR3: TGCGCCAGCAGCTATAGCGGGGGGGCCTACAATGAGCAGTTCTTC.

The J gene is TRBJ2-2, the V gene TRBV2; the D is unclear. Between the trimmed V and J ends, which lost 2 bases and 1 base, there was a span of 11 bases. The CDR3 has 16 amino acids. Germline assignment: CDR1 SNHLY and CDR2 FYNNEI. The CDR3 region has the DNA TGTGCCAGCAGTGAAATCGAGGTCCTGAACACCGGGGAGCTGTTTTTT. It translates to CASSEIEVLNTGELFF.

The chain joins TRBV5-8 to TRBJ2-3, with TRBD2 identical over 7 bases. From germline, CDR1 is SGHTS and CDR2 YDEGEE. CDR3 length: 15 amino acids. V lost 0 bases, J lost 4 bases, and 5 bases stayed unmatched. CDR3 sequence: CASSLGAGVADTQYF. In DNA form, the CDR3 reads TGTGCCAGCAGCTTGGGGGCGGGGGTGGCAGATACGCAGTATTTT.

This chain joins TRBV6-1 and TRBJ1-5; tentative D call: TRBD1 (5 bases). Trimming stripped 1 base from V and 1 base from J, with 11 bases between. The length of the CDR3 is 16 residues. CDR1 is MNHNS and CDR2 is SASEGT in the germline V gene. The CDR3 DNA is TGTGCCAGCAGTGAAGTTCAGGGAATAAGCAATCAGCCCCAGCATTTT. It translates to CASSEVQGISNQPQHF.

The V and J genes are TRBV5-1 and TRBJ2-5, with TRBD2 matching over 8 bases. This CDR3 region has 17 residues. Germline CDR1 SGHRS, CDR2 YFSETQ. V shed 4 bases, J shed 2 bases, and the junction held 13 bases outside the gene matches. CDR3 protein: CASSEIGLTGGQETQYF. DNA for the CDR3: TGCGCCAGCAGCGAGATAGGACTAACGGGGGGGCAAGAGACCCAGTACTTC.

This sequence joins TRBV11-1 and TRBJ1-1; the D gene is possibly TRBD1 (6 bases). This CDR3 spans 12 amino acids. Trimming removed 5 bases at V and 4 bases at J, with 8 bases between. Germline values: CDR1 SGHAT, CDR2 FQDESV (reference sequence). For the CDR3, the DNA is TGTGCCAGCAGCCCACAGGGCACTGAAGCTTTCTTT. Translated, it gives CASSPQGTEAFF.

The V gene is TRBV7-6, the J gene TRBJ2-1; 7 nucleotides align to TRBD1. Trimming at V came to 5 bases and at J to 2 bases, leaving 6 bases not matched to a gene. The CDR3 extends over 15 amino acids. The germline gives CDR1 SGHVS, CDR2 FNYEAQ. CDR3 coding DNA: TGTGCCAGCAGCCCACGACAGGGAACCTACAATGAGCAGTTCTTC. Translation: CASSPRQGTYNEQFF.

The V gene is TRBV19, the J gene TRBJ2-7; no firm D call. Trimming left V 6 bases short and J 3 bases short, with 9 bases between. This CDR3 is 12 amino acids long. The germline CDR1 and CDR2 sequences are LNHDA and SQIVND (reference sequence). Here the CDR3 DNA reads TGTGCCAGTAGCGGAGACTTCTACGAGCAGTACTTC. Translation: CASSGDFYEQYF. The full variable domain, its missing parts supplied by reference TRBV19 and TRBJ2-7, is DGGITQSPKYLFRKEGQNVTLSCEQNLNHDAMYWYRQDPGQGLRLIYYSQIVNDFQKGDIAEGYSVSREKKESFPLTVTSAQKNPTAFYLCASSGDFYEQYFGPGTRLTVT.

The rearrangement links TRBV5-4 to TRBJ2-7, with D tentatively TRBD2 (5 bases). The germline V and J ends were trimmed by 0 bases and 3 bases, with 13 bases remaining between them. The germline V gene has CDR1 SGHNT and CDR2 YYREEE (reference sequence). The CDR3 is 15 amino acids. The CDR3 region is CASSLGPDRGYEQYF. In DNA, the CDR3 is TGTGCCAGCAGCTTGGGACCAGACCGGGGCTACGAGCAGTACTTC.

The V gene is TRBV27, the J gene TRBJ2-3, with D possibly matching TRBD2 (6 bases). Per germline, CDR1 MNHEY and CDR2 SMNVEV (reference sequence). V lost 3 bases and J 4 bases, leaving 20 bases between the germline ends. The CDR3 sequence is 17 residues long. The CDR3 DNA reads TGTGCCAGCAGTTTTGGGGTCGGGGGACGGTTCGCAGATACGCAGTATTTT. It translates to CASSFGVGGRFADTQYF.

In DNA, the CDR3 is TGTGCCAGCAGCCCCCCCCTGTCGACAGGGTCCTACAATGAGCAGTTCTTC. It is translated as CASSPPLSTGSYNEQFF. V and J are TRBV5-6 and TRBJ2-1, with 7 bases that match TRBD1. The germline CDR1 and CDR2 sequences are SGHDT and YYEEEE. J was trimmed by 1 base and V by 4 bases; bases with no gene match: 11. The CDR3 covers 17 residues.

This chain joins TRBV28 and TRBJ1-2; D remains unclear. The germline V gene has CDR1 MDHEN and CDR2 SYDVKM. Trimming pared 8 bases from V and 1 base from J, leaving 17 bases between. The CDR3 runs to 15 residues. In DNA, the CDR3 is TGTGCCAGCTGGGGAGCAGCCTTCCTTAACTATGGCTACACCTTC. Amino acids: CASWGAAFLNYGYTF.

The chain is built from TRBV5-1 and TRBJ1-1; 7 positions agree with TRBD1. Germline trimming cut 0 bases from V and 6 bases from J; bases unmatched to any gene: 5. This CDR3 is 14 amino acids long. CDR1 is SGHRS and CDR2 is YFSETQ in the germline V gene. CDR3 DNA sequence: TGCGCCAGCAGCTTGGTAGGGGGCGAGGCTGAAGCTTTCTTT. It encodes CASSLVGGEAEAFF.

J is TRBJ1-5 and V is TRBV6-4, with 7 nucleotides matching TRBD1. V was pared by 5 bases and J by 5 bases, with 3 bases of the junction left unmatched. The V gene's germline CDR1 is MRHNA and CDR2 SNTAGT. This CDR3 is built from 13 residues. DNA of the CDR3: TGTGCCAGCAGTCTAGACAGGGATCAGCCCCAGCATTTT. It encodes CASSLDRDQPQHF.

This rearrangement joins TRBV28 to TRBJ1-3, with D hard to call. This CDR3 is 14 amino acids long. V dropped 3 bases and J dropped 4 bases, with 10 bases sitting between them. Germline-derived CDR1 and CDR2 are MDHEN and SYDVKM. The CDR3 here is CASSFVRRGNTIYF. In nucleotides, the CDR3 is TGTGCCAGCAGTTTCGTCCGGAGGGGAAACACCATATATTTT. The whole variable domain, remainder taken from reference TRBV28 and TRBJ1-3, is DVKVTQSSRYLVKRTGEKVFLECVQDMDHENMFWYRQDPGLGLRLIYFSYDVKMKEKGDIPEGYSVSREKKERFSLILESASTNQTSMYLCASSFVRRGNTIYFGEGSWLTVV.